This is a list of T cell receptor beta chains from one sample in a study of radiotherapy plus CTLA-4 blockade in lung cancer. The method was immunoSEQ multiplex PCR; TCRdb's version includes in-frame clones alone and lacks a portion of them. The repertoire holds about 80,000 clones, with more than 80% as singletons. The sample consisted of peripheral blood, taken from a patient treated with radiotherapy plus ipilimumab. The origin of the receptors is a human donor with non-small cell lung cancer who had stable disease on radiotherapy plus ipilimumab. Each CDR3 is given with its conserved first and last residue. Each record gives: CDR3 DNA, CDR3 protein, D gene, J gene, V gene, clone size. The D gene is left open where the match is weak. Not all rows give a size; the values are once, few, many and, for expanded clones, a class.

cdr3_nt: TGTGCCACCCAGCCGCCCCCTAACTATGGCTACACCTTC
cdr3_aa: CATQPPPNYGYTF
d_call: .
j_call: TRBJ1-2
v_call: TRBV28
clone_size: .

cdr3_nt: TGTGCCAGCAGCGCGGGACTAGCGGTTGGGGAGCTGTTTTTT
cdr3_aa: CASSAGLAVGELFF
d_call: TRBD2
j_call: TRBJ2-2
v_call: TRBV7-2
clone_size: .

cdr3_nt: TGTGCCAGCAGTCTAACAGGGCCCGGGCGGGATACGCAGTATTTT
cdr3_aa: CASSLTGPGRDTQYF
d_call: .
j_call: TRBJ2-3
v_call: TRBV21-1
clone_size: .

cdr3_nt: TGTGCCAGCAGCCCGGGACTAGGAGATACGCAGTATTTT
cdr3_aa: CASSPGLGDTQYF
d_call: TRBD2
j_call: TRBJ2-3
v_call: TRBV7-3
clone_size: .

cdr3_nt: TGCGCCAGCAGTGAGTCCCCCGGGGCGACAGGGTCGGGCTCACCCCTCCACTTT
cdr3_aa: CASSESPGATGSGSPLHF
d_call: TRBD1
j_call: TRBJ1-6
v_call: TRBV10-2
clone_size: .

cdr3_nt: TGTGCCAGCAGCAGCCGGGACACCTTGAACACTGAAGCTTTCTTT
cdr3_aa: CASSSRDTLNTEAFF
d_call: .
j_call: TRBJ1-1
v_call: TRBV21-1
clone_size: .

cdr3_nt: TGTGCCAGTAGTATAAAGGGATGGGAGACCCAGTACTTC
cdr3_aa: CASSIKGWETQYF
d_call: .
j_call: TRBJ2-5
v_call: TRBV19
clone_size: .

cdr3_nt: TGTGCCAGCAGCCCTCCCCAGACAGGGGGAGATACGCAGTATTTT
cdr3_aa: CASSPPQTGGDTQYF
d_call: TRBD1
j_call: TRBJ2-3
v_call: TRBV7-9
clone_size: .

cdr3_nt: TGTGCCAGCAGGGAGTTTAACAGGGCCTGGCAAGAGACCCAGTACTTC
cdr3_aa: CASREFNRAWQETQYF
d_call: .
j_call: TRBJ2-5
v_call: TRBV6-6
clone_size: .

cdr3_nt: TGTGCCAGTAGTAGGGGACTAGCGGGATACAATGAGCAGTTCTTC
cdr3_aa: CASSRGLAGYNEQFF
d_call: TRBD2
j_call: TRBJ2-1
v_call: TRBV19
clone_size: .

cdr3_nt: TGTGCCAGTAGTATTGGCAGGGCAGATACGCGGTATTTT
cdr3_aa: CASSIGRADTRYF
d_call: .
j_call: TRBJ2-3
v_call: TRBV19
clone_size: .

cdr3_nt: TGTGCCAGCAGGGGAGGGGTATGGCAGGGCTCCTACAATGAGCAGTTCTTC
cdr3_aa: CASRGGVWQGSYNEQFF
d_call: TRBD2
j_call: TRBJ2-1
v_call: TRBV2
clone_size: .

cdr3_nt: TGTGCCAGCAGGGAGGCGGGAAATTCACCCCTCCACTTT
cdr3_aa: CASREAGNSPLHF
d_call: .
j_call: TRBJ1-6
v_call: TRBV6-1
clone_size: .

cdr3_nt: TGTGCCAGCAGGCTAGCGGGAGGTTCCTACAATGAGCAGTTCTTC
cdr3_aa: CASRLAGGSYNEQFF
d_call: TRBD2
j_call: TRBJ2-1
v_call: TRBV6-5
clone_size: .

cdr3_nt: TGTGCCATCAGTGCCCCGGGGGAATACACTGAAGCTTTCTTT
cdr3_aa: CAISAPGEYTEAFF
d_call: .
j_call: TRBJ1-1
v_call: TRBV10-3
clone_size: few